One and the same sample provided the 28 T cell receptor beta chains below, sequenced in a study of blood T cell repertoires in COVID-19. TCRdb's table, derived via immunoSEQ multiplex PCR, lists solely in-frame clones and lacks some. Of some 180,000 clones in the sample, around 80% were seen once. Specimen: peripheral blood. The receptors here all came from a human donor in a cohort sampled during active COVID-19.

This clone was seen a handful of times. The chain recombines TRBV28 with TRBJ2-1; 15 positions match TRBD2. Per germline, CDR1 MDHEN and CDR2 SYDVKM. The CDR3 length is 16 residues. Unmatched junction bases numbered 2, after V lost 6 bases and J lost 2 bases. The CDR3 DNA follows: TGTGCCAGCAGGGGACTAGCGGGAGGAACCTACAATGAGCAGTTCTTC. Amino acid sequence: CASRGLAGGTYNEQFF.

The V call is TRBV11-2, the J call TRBJ1-4; 7 positions match TRBD1. Germline-derived CDR1 and CDR2 are SGHAT and FQNNGV. The CDR3 runs to 17 residues. With 2 bases clipped from V and 4 bases from J, the junction kept 10 bases outside the gene matches. This CDR3 reads CASSLNDRVGLNEKLFF. CDR3 sequence (DNA): TGTGCCAGCAGCTTAAACGACAGGGTGGGACTTAATGAAAAACTGTTTTTT.

This chain joins TRBV7-9 and TRBJ2-5; 8 nucleotides agree with TRBD1. Losses at the gene ends were 10 bases for V and 5 bases for J; bases not matched to a gene: 9. Germline V gives CDR1 SEHNR, CDR2 FQNEAQ (reference sequence). The CDR3 contains 13 residues. The CDR3 nucleotides are TGTGCCACCGCGGCAGGGGGCTTGGAGACCCAGTACTTC. Its protein product is CATAAGGLETQYF. Together with reference TRBV7-9 and TRBJ2-5, the CDR3 gives the full variable domain: DTGVSQNPRHKITKRGQNVTFRCDPISEHNRLYWYRQTLGQGPEFLTYFQNEAQLEKSRLLSDRFSAERPKGSFSTLEIQRTEQGDSAMYLCATAAGGLETQYFGPGTRLLVL.

V and J are TRBV7-9 and TRBJ2-7; perhaps TRBD1 as D (6 bases). The germline gives CDR1 SEHNR, CDR2 FQNEAQ (reference sequence). This CDR3 spans 16 amino acids. Trimming removed 1 base from V and 7 bases from J, with 20 bases in between. The CDR3: CASSLVEDLSRGEQYF. CDR3 nucleotide sequence: TGTGCCAGCAGCTTAGTAGAGGATCTGTCGAGGGGGGAGCAGTACTTC. The variable domain in full, completed from reference TRBV7-9 and TRBJ2-7, reads DTGVSQNPRHKITKRGQNVTFRCDPISEHNRLYWYRQTLGQGPEFLTYFQNEAQLEKSRLLSDRFSAERPKGSFSTLEIQRTEQGDSAMYLCASSLVEDLSRGEQYFGPGTRLTVT.

The chain uses TRBV6-5 and TRBJ2-7; no firm D call. With 7 bases removed from V and 3 bases from J, the gap between germline ends came to 7 bases. The CDR3 loop spans 11 amino acids. Per germline, CDR1 MNHEY and CDR2 SVGAGI. The CDR3 nucleotides are TGTGCCAGCACTGCGTTCTACGAGCAGTACTTC. Protein sequence: CASTAFYEQYF.

The V and J genes are TRBV25-1 and TRBJ1-3; TRBD1 might be the D (5 bases). This CDR3 region has 15 residues. Germline CDR1 MGHDK, CDR2 SYGVNS. V lost 1 base and J 2 bases, leaving 9 bases between the germline ends. The CDR3 loop reads CASSESVRAGNTIYF. In DNA form, the CDR3 reads TGTGCCAGCAGTGAATCTGTCAGGGCTGGAAACACCATATATTTT. The whole variable domain, filled in from reference TRBV25-1 and TRBJ1-3, reads EADIYQTPRYLVIGTGKKITLECSQTMGHDKMYWYQQDPGMELHLIHYSYGVNSTEKGDLSSESTVSRIRTEHFPLTLESARPSHTSQYLCASSESVRAGNTIYFGEGSWLTVV.

This rearrangement joins TRBV28 to TRBJ2-3; 10 positions agree with TRBD2. The germline CDR1 and CDR2 sequences are MDHEN and SYDVKM. There are 18 residues in the CDR3. After removal of 5 bases from V and 2 bases from J, the junction contained 13 bases not matched to a gene. The CDR3 here is CASSAFGGTSDHTDTQYF. The CDR3 region has the DNA TGTGCCAGCAGTGCCTTCGGTGGGACTAGCGACCACACAGATACGCAGTATTTT.

CDR3 in amino acids: CASSPRGTNNSPLHF. Here the CDR3 DNA reads TGTGCCAGCAGCCCAAGGGGAACAAATAATTCACCCCTCCACTTT. This sequence joins TRBV7-9 and TRBJ1-6, with D tentatively TRBD1 (5 bases). The CDR3 loop spans 15 amino acids. The V gene's germline CDR1 is SEHNR and CDR2 FQNEAQ (reference sequence). Trimming stripped 5 bases from V and 5 bases from J, with 13 bases between.

This chain links TRBV28 with TRBJ1-4, with D maybe TRBD1 (5 bases). Germline V gene lookup returns CDR1 MDHEN and CDR2 SYDVKM. V lost 3 bases to trimming and J lost 3 bases, with 8 bases between them. The CDR3 covers 14 residues. The CDR3 loop is CASSLGRPNEKLFF. The CDR3 bases are TGTGCCAGCAGTTTGGGGCGCCCTAATGAAAAACTGTTTTTT.

V gene TRBV25-1 combines with J gene TRBJ2-1; TRBD2 agrees at 11 bases. Germline lookup yields CDR1 MGHDK and CDR2 SYGVNS. V was clipped by 5 bases and J by 8 bases; unmatched bases: 17. The CDR3 length is 18 residues. The CDR3 region is CASSRALIRELAGDEQFF. The CDR3 DNA reads TGTGCCAGCAGTCGAGCCCTAATACGAGAACTAGCGGGAGATGAGCAGTTCTTC.

The CDR3 bases are TGTGCCAGCAGCTTCGGGGGAGCCTATAATTCACCCCTCCACTTT. This encodes CASSFGGAYNSPLHF. The gene calls are TRBV7-2 and TRBJ1-6, with D possibly matching TRBD1 (5 bases). Germline CDR1 SGHTA, CDR2 FQGNSA. Trimming pared 3 bases from V and 2 bases from J, leaving 8 bases between. The CDR3 is 15 amino acids.

This chain links TRBV11-2 with TRBJ1-4; D may be TRBD1 (6 bases). Trimming removed 5 bases at V and 8 bases at J, with 12 bases between. The CDR3 is made up of 13 amino acids. The germline V gene has CDR1 SGHAT and CDR2 FQNNGV. DNA for the CDR3: TGTGCCAGCAGCACAGGGTTGAGGGAAAAACTGTTTTTT. Residues: CASSTGLREKLFF.

This chain connects TRBV19 to TRBJ2-1, with D hard to call. V lost 9 bases, J lost 4 bases, and 10 bases lay in between. The germline V gene encodes CDR1 LNHDA and CDR2 SQIVND (reference sequence). The CDR3 loop spans 12 amino acids. CDR3 loop: CASKNRYNEQFF. The CDR3 DNA reads TGTGCCAGCAAAAACAGATACAATGAGCAGTTCTTC.

This sequence joins TRBV28 and TRBJ2-7; D call uncertain. Trimming left V 5 bases short and J 3 bases short, with 11 bases between. Germline V gene sequence: CDR1 MDHEN, CDR2 SYDVKM. This CDR3 comprises 13 residues. CDR3 nucleotide sequence: TGTGCCAGCAGTACGCGGCAGATCTACGAGCAGTACTTC. Amino acids: CASSTRQIYEQYF.

The chain recombines TRBV10-3 with TRBJ1-1, with 7 positions matching TRBD1. CDR3 length: 17 amino acids. V gave up 3 bases and J gave up 4 bases; unmatched junction bases: 14. CDR1 is ENHRY and CDR2 is SYGVKD in the germline V gene. The CDR3 DNA is TGTGCCATCAGTGACCGGGACAGACTCTCCAGGGGCACTGAAGCTTTCTTT. This codes for CAISDRDRLSRGTEAFF.

This rearrangement joins TRBV5-1 to TRBJ1-1, with D hard to call. The germline CDR1 and CDR2 sequences are SGHRS and YFSETQ. Trimming pared 5 bases from V and 1 base from J, leaving 6 bases between. The CDR3 runs 12 residues. CDR3 nucleotide sequence: TGCGCCAGCAGAAACAAGAACACTGAAGCTTTCTTT. This encodes CASRNKNTEAFF.

The V gene is TRBV9, the J gene TRBJ2-1; D is ambiguous. This CDR3 comprises 13 residues. Germline V gene sequence: CDR1 SGDLS, CDR2 YYNGEE. The V and J ends lost 0 bases and 10 bases respectively, with 11 bases between them. CDR3 region: CASSVAGWPEQFF. CDR3 DNA: TGTGCCAGCAGCGTAGCGGGTTGGCCAGAGCAGTTCTTC.

The chain is built from TRBV20-1 and TRBJ1-3, with D unresolved. This CDR3 comprises 14 residues. V was cut by 3 bases and J by 4 bases, with 13 bases left in between. CDR1 and CDR2 from the germline V gene are DFQATT and SNEGSKA (reference sequence). CDR3 coding DNA: TGCAGTGCTAGTCAATTAGGAGCGGGAAACACCATATATTTT. This gives the protein CSASQLGAGNTIYF.

This clone was recorded only once. The same CDR3 also results from other DNA sequences found in this sample. This sequence joins TRBV28 and TRBJ2-6, with 8 bases matching TRBD1. V was pared by 4 bases and J by 2 bases, with 1 base of the junction left unmatched. The CDR3 consists of 15 residues. Germline CDR1 and CDR2: MDHEN and SYDVKM. CDR3 protein: CASSSTGAGANVLTF. As DNA, the CDR3 is TGTGCCAGCAGTTCGACAGGGGCTGGGGCCAACGTCCTGACTTTC.

The rearrangement links TRBV27 to TRBJ1-2, with 8 bases lining up with TRBD1. V was pared by 10 bases and J by 8 bases, with 9 bases of the junction left unmatched. The CDR3 runs to 12 residues. Germline V CDR1 and CDR2: MNHEY, SMNVEV (reference sequence). CDR3 amino acids: CATSQGAKGYTF. Written as DNA, the CDR3 is TGTGCCACCTCTCAGGGGGCAAAGGGCTACACCTTC.

This chain joins TRBV7-2 and TRBJ1-1; 9 nucleotides align to TRBD1. The V gene end was trimmed by 2 bases and the J gene end by 6 bases; junction bases not matched to a gene: 10. From germline, CDR1 is SGHTA and CDR2 FQGNSA. The CDR3 consists of 16 residues. In nucleotides, the CDR3 is TGTGCCAGCAGCTTAACCCCTACGACAGGGGGTCCTGAAGCTTTCTTT. Amino acids: CASSLTPTTGGPEAFF.

This clone was picked up one time. The rearrangement links TRBV6-2 or TRBV6-3 to TRBJ2-7, with 8 bases fitting TRBD2. The V and J ends lost 6 bases and 6 bases, in that order; junction bases with no gene match: 13. The CDR3 totals 15 residues. In germline, CDR1 is MNHEY, CDR2 SVGEGT. The CDR3 region is CASSSSQIAGTEQYF. The CDR3 coding sequence is TGTGCCAGCAGCTCCTCACAGATAGCGGGGACCGAGCAGTACTTC.

The CDR3 region is CATSDAGQPNQPQHF. The CDR3 DNA reads as TGTGCCACCAGTGATGCTGGACAGCCCAATCAGCCCCAGCATTTT. The gene calls are TRBV24-1 and TRBJ1-5; D is perhaps TRBD1 (6 bases). There are 15 residues in the CDR3. V shed 3 bases and J shed 3 bases, with 11 bases lying between them. Per germline, CDR1 KGHDR and CDR2 SFDVKD.

Details on this clone: Other DNA sequences within the sample encode an identical CDR3. The J gene is TRBJ2-5, the V gene TRBV5-1; D is possibly TRBD2 (5 bases). V lost 3 bases and J lost 1, with 10 bases in between. Germline-derived CDR1 and CDR2 are SGHRS and YFSETQ. The CDR3 has 14 amino acids. CDR3 amino acids: CASSSSRGQETQYF. CDR3 coding DNA: TGCGCCAGCAGCTCCTCCCGGGGCCAAGAGACCCAGTACTTC.

The V call is TRBV28, the J call TRBJ2-2, with D perhaps TRBD1 (6 bases). Germline CDR1 reads MDHEN; CDR2 reads SYDVKM. CDR3 length: 19 amino acids. Trimming cost V 4 bases and J 4 bases, with 25 bases left between them. The CDR3 nucleotides read TGTGCCAGCAGTTCCCTTCCCCTTATTTCCGGGACACTCACCGGGGAGCTGTTTTTT. Protein: CASSSLPLISGTLTGELFF.

The J gene is TRBJ2-5, the V gene TRBV7-9, with 7 nucleotides matching TRBD2. CDR1 is SEHNR and CDR2 is FQNEAQ in the germline V gene (reference sequence). Losses at the gene ends were 6 bases for V and 4 bases for J; bases not matched to a gene: 11. This CDR3 has 15 residues. The CDR3 loop reads CASSPLGGSTETQYF. The CDR3 nucleotides read TGTGCCAGCAGTCCTCTTGGCGGGAGCACAGAGACCCAGTACTTC.

This clone is medium-sized within its sample. The chain recombines TRBV18 with TRBJ1-1; 7 bases line up with TRBD1. This CDR3 has 15 amino acids. Germline V gene sequence: CDR1 KGHSH, CDR2 LQKENI. Trimming removed 3 bases from V and 3 bases from J; junction bases left unmatched: 7. CDR3 coding DNA: TGTGCCAGCTCACCCGGGACAGCGGTGGACACTGAAGCTTTCTTT. This sequence encodes CASSPGTAVDTEAFF.

J is TRBJ1-2 and V is TRBV30; a possible D gene is TRBD1 (6 bases). Germline CDR1 reads GTSNPN; CDR2 reads SVGIG (reference sequence). The CDR3 covers 13 residues. With 3 bases removed from V and 6 bases from J, the gap between germline ends came to 14 bases. CDR3 sequence reads: CAWRGIGGHGYTF. In DNA, the CDR3 is TGTGCCTGGAGAGGAATAGGGGGACATGGCTACACCTTC. The full variable domain, rest sourced from reference TRBV30 and TRBJ1-2, is SQTIHQWPATLVQPVGSPLSLECTVEGTSNPNLYWYRQAAGRGLQLLFYSVGIGQISSEVPQNLSASRPQDRQFILSSKKLLLSDSGFYLCAWRGIGGHGYTFGSGTRLTVV.